These 30 T cell receptor beta chains originate from one sample sequenced in a study of neurological immune-mediated disorders. TCRdb fed the 5' RACE reads into MiXCR, producing one record per CDR3 protein. This table holds about 28,000 distinct CDR3 sequences, 5% to 8% found once. Material for sequencing was PBMCs. All receptors come from a woman in her forties or fifties in good health.

There are many counts of this clonotype. The chain recombines TRBV6-1 with TRBJ1-1; D gene unclear. The CDR3 is 12 residues long. Germline lookup yields CDR1 MNHNS and CDR2 SASEGT. Deletions cut 2 bases from V and 5 bases from J, with 6 bases between. CDR3 sequence reads: CASSEYGTEAFF. CDR3 coding DNA: TGTGCCAGCAGTGAATACGGGACTGAAGCTTTCTTT.

DNA for the CDR3: TGCAGTGCTAGAGGGAGCAGCTCCTATAATTCACCCCTCCACTTT. Translating it yields CSARGSSSYNSPLHF. V gene TRBV20-1 combines with J gene TRBJ1-6; no clear D gene. The V and J ends lost 1 base and 0 bases respectively, with 7 bases between them. Looked up from germline, CDR1 is DFQATT and CDR2 is SNEGSKA (reference sequence). The CDR3 has 15 amino acids.

This clonotype was found many times. This sequence joins TRBV12-3 or TRBV12-4 and TRBJ1-5; D gene ambiguous. This CDR3 contains 14 residues. V was trimmed by 2 bases and J by 2 bases, leaving 7 bases between them. As DNA, the CDR3 is TGTGCCAGCAGTTTAAGCGGGGGCAATCAGCCCCAGCATTTT. It is translated as CASSLSGGNQPQHF.

This clonotype showed up many times. The chain employs TRBV20-1 and TRBJ1-2; D possibly corresponds to TRBD1 (5 bases). V was cut by 1 base and J by 4 bases, with 13 bases left in between. CDR1 and CDR2 from the germline V gene are DFQATT and SNEGSKA (reference sequence). There are 14 residues in the CDR3. CDR3 amino acids: CSARAVGGGYGYTF. The CDR3 DNA reads as TGCAGTGCTAGAGCAGTGGGGGGAGGCTATGGCTACACCTTC.

This clonotype was detected ten times or more. The chain has TRBV12-3 or TRBV12-4 and TRBJ1-5, with D possibly matching TRBD1 (5 bases). This CDR3 has 14 residues. V lost 3 bases and J lost 3, with 9 bases in between. The CDR3 sequence is CASSFGAPNQPQHF. The CDR3 DNA follows: TGTGCCAGCAGTTTCGGGGCCCCCAATCAGCCCCAGCATTTT.

By proportion, this clonotype is medium-sized. This chain connects TRBV25-1 to TRBJ1-6; D is undetermined. Trimming removed 1 base at V and 7 bases at J, with 11 bases between. Germline CDR1 and CDR2: MGHDK and SYGVNS. This CDR3 region has 15 residues. The CDR3 is CASSESSLPNSPLHF. The DNA for the CDR3 is TGTGCCAGCAGTGAATCAAGTCTCCCCAATTCACCCCTCCACTTT.

This clonotype has at least ten counts. The rearrangement uses TRBV5-1 and TRBJ1-1, with a weak D call TRBD1 (5 bases). Germline lookup yields CDR1 SGHRS and CDR2 YFSETQ. There are 15 residues in the CDR3. Trimming took off 0 bases at V and 11 bases at J, with 20 bases between the two ends. CDR3 region: CASSLVAQVKPRAFF. CDR3 nucleotides: TGCGCCAGCAGCTTGGTTGCACAGGTCAAACCGAGGGCTTTCTTT.

This clonotype was detected many times. The genes are TRBV7-9 and TRBJ1-1; D might be TRBD1 (6 bases). Germline loops: CDR1 SEHNR, CDR2 FQNEAQ (reference sequence). Deletions cut 5 bases from V and 1 base from J, with 14 bases between. The CDR3 has 15 residues. In DNA, the CDR3 is TGTGCCAGCAGCCCCTGGGGGGGCAAGAACACTGAAGCTTTCTTT. It specifies CASSPWGGKNTEAFF.

This clonotype was seen at least ten times. This sequence joins TRBV7-8 and TRBJ2-7; D is unresolved. The V end was cut by 0 bases, the J end by 6 bases, with 3 bases between. The CDR3 has 11 amino acids. Germline V gene lookup returns CDR1 SGHVS and CDR2 FQNEAQ. CDR3 in amino acids: CASSLAVEQYF. The CDR3 coding sequence is TGTGCCAGCAGCTTAGCGGTCGAGCAGTACTTC.

In this sample, this clonotype turned up many times. The chain uses TRBV5-1 and TRBJ1-1, with D perhaps matching TRBD1 (6 bases). Trimming stripped 4 bases from V and 1 base from J, with 8 bases between. Germline-derived CDR1 and CDR2 are SGHRS and YFSETQ. The CDR3 length is 13 residues. In nucleotides, the CDR3 is TGCGCCAGCAGCAAGGGGGAGAACACTGAAGCTTTCTTT. Its translation is CASSKGENTEAFF.

In its sample, this clonotype was seen many times. The rearrangement joins TRBV7-9 to TRBJ2-5; D might be TRBD1 (6 bases). The CDR3 spans 13 residues. Germline V gene data show CDR1 as SEHNR and CDR2 as FQNEAQ (reference sequence). The germline V and J ends were trimmed by 5 bases and 4 bases, with 11 bases remaining between them. CDR3: CASSLGTSETQYF. CDR3 in DNA: TGTGCCAGCAGCCTCGGGACATCAGAGACCCAGTACTTC.

This clonotype has at least ten counts. The chain carries TRBV7-6 and TRBJ2-1; D may be TRBD2 (7 bases). The V end lost 10 bases, the J end lost 0 bases, and 19 bases lay between the germline ends. Germline CDR1 reads SGHVS; CDR2 reads FNYEAQ. The CDR3 contains 16 residues. In DNA form, the CDR3 reads TGTGCCACGAGGGAGGGGGGACCAAGCTCCTACAATGAGCAGTTCTTC. As protein: CATREGGPSSYNEQFF.

This clonotype was found many times. The chain is built from TRBV24-1 and TRBJ2-2; D possibly corresponds to TRBD2 (5 bases). This CDR3 spans 16 amino acids. Germline V gene lookup returns CDR1 KGHDR and CDR2 SFDVKD. With 5 bases removed from V and 6 bases from J, the gap between germline ends came to 18 bases. This CDR3 reads CATSVAGPGPPGELFF. CDR3 nucleotides: TGTGCCACCAGTGTTGCGGGTCCGGGTCCTCCCGGGGAGCTGTTTTTT.

This clonotype was observed a single time. This chain links TRBV6-2 or TRBV6-3 with TRBJ2-7; D remains ambiguous. With 10 bases removed from V and 3 bases from J, the gap between germline ends came to 10 bases. The CDR3 contains 11 residues. CDR1 and CDR2 (germline): MNHEY, SVGEGT. CDR3: CAKSQFYEQYF. CDR3 coding DNA: TGTGCCAAGAGTCAGTTCTACGAGCAGTACTTC.

The table lists this clonotype with many counts. The chain is built from TRBV20-1 and TRBJ2-1; perhaps D is TRBD1 or TRBD2 (5 bases each). Germline CDR1 DFQATT, CDR2 SNEGSKA (reference sequence). This CDR3 comprises 17 residues. The V end was cut by 3 bases, the J end by 4 bases, with 22 bases between. The CDR3 loop reads CSARANTGTGNYNEQFF. The CDR3 region has the DNA TGCAGTGCTAGGGCAAACACCGGGACGGGCAATTACAATGAGCAGTTCTTC.

The table lists this clonotype with many counts. The chain has TRBV7-8 and TRBJ2-7; D may be TRBD2 (5 bases). The CDR3 covers 14 residues. Germline assignment: CDR1 SGHVS and CDR2 FQNEAQ. Trimming left V 7 bases short and J 1 base short, with 14 bases between. CDR3: CASTLGRTSYEQYF. Written as DNA, the CDR3 is TGTGCCAGCACCCTCGGCAGGACTTCCTACGAGCAGTACTTC.

This clonotype was observed many times. The chain couples TRBV2 to TRBJ2-1; TRBD1 agrees at 7 bases. The CDR3 is 17 amino acids. Germline CDR1 SNHLY, CDR2 FYNNEI. Losses at the gene ends were 6 bases for V and 0 bases for J; bases not matched to a gene: 11. The chain's CDR3 is CASSILDRRNSYNEQFF. The CDR3 bases are TGTGCCAGCAGCATATTGGACAGGCGAAACTCCTACAATGAGCAGTTCTTC.

This clonotype has at least ten counts. The rearrangement links TRBV29-1 to TRBJ1-1, with D unclear. CDR1 and CDR2 (germline): SQVTM, ANQGSEA. The CDR3 contains 10 residues. V was pared by 7 bases and J by 1 base, with 4 bases between. In nucleotides, the CDR3 is TGCAGCGCTGAGAACACTGAAGCTTTCTTT. As protein: CSAENTEAFF.

The sample holds many counts of this clonotype. The gene calls are TRBV7-9 and TRBJ2-3; D is perhaps TRBD1 or TRBD2 (5 bases each). The germline V gene encodes CDR1 SEHNR and CDR2 FQNEAQ (reference sequence). The CDR3 consists of 15 residues. With 2 bases removed from V and 6 bases from J, the gap between germline ends came to 15 bases. The CDR3 region is CASSLPRRDGDTQYF. The DNA of the CDR3 is TGTGCCAGCAGCTTACCCCGACGGGACGGGGATACGCAGTATTTT.

This clonotype has at least ten counts. The V gene is TRBV9, the J gene TRBJ2-1; 7 bases match TRBD2. The junction had 12 bases not matched to a gene; V was cut back by 0 bases and J by 6 bases. CDR1 and CDR2 (germline): SGDLS, YYNGEE. CDR3 length: 17 amino acids. The CDR3 here is CASSVAPAGVLGNEQFF. In DNA form, the CDR3 reads TGTGCCAGCAGCGTAGCTCCCGCGGGAGTCTTGGGCAATGAGCAGTTCTTC.

This clonotype was counted at least ten times. The chain employs TRBV20-1 and TRBJ2-2; D is perhaps TRBD1 (6 bases). Germline CDR1 DFQATT, CDR2 SNEGSKA (reference sequence). The CDR3 consists of 13 residues. With 2 bases removed from V and 7 bases from J, the gap between germline ends came to 11 bases. The CDR3 loop is CSARTGQSGELFF. CDR3 nucleotides: TGCAGTGCTAGAACAGGACAGAGCGGGGAGCTGTTTTTT.

This clonotype showed up many times. The CDR3 DNA sequence: TGTGCCAGCAGTGGAGTGGTCACCGGGGAGCTGTTTTTT. Translation gives CASSGVVTGELFF. The chain joins TRBV2 to TRBJ2-2, with D unresolved. The V and J ends lost 4 bases and 4 bases respectively, with 7 bases between them. Germline assignment: CDR1 SNHLY and CDR2 FYNNEI. The CDR3 contains 13 residues.

There are many counts of this clonotype. The rearrangement joins TRBV6-6 to TRBJ1-4; weak D call: TRBD1 (5 bases). Per the germline V gene, CDR1 is MNHNY and CDR2 is SVGAGI (reference sequence). V shed 4 bases and J shed 5 bases, with 14 bases lying between them. This CDR3 region has 15 residues. CDR3 amino acids: CASSLQGTGNEKLFF. In nucleotides, the CDR3 is TGTGCCAGCAGTTTGCAGGGCACTGGGAATGAAAAACTGTTTTTT.

This clonotype was seen ten or more times. V gene TRBV2 combines with J gene TRBJ2-1, with 9 bases lining up with TRBD2. V dropped 7 bases and J dropped 9; count of bases not matched to a gene: 7. The CDR3 runs 13 residues. Per the germline V gene, CDR1 is SNHLY and CDR2 is FYNNEI. CDR3 loop: CASTPRREGEQFF. In nucleotides, the CDR3 is TGTGCCAGCACCCCGAGGCGGGAGGGTGAGCAGTTCTTC. Full variable domain (outside the CDR3, taken from reference TRBV2 and TRBJ2-1): EPEVTQTPSHQVTQMGQEVILRCVPISNHLYFYWYRQILGQKVEFLVSFYNNEISEKSEIFDDQFSVERPDGSNFTLKIRSTKLEDSAMYFCASTPRREGEQFFGPGTRLTVL.

This clonotype is termed medium-sized (0.01 to 0.1%). The chain employs TRBV5-1 and TRBJ2-5; tentatively, D is TRBD1 (5 bases). Trimming removed 3 bases at V and 1 base at J, with 10 bases between. CDR1 is SGHRS, CDR2 YFSETQ, per germline. This CDR3 is 14 amino acids long. CDR3 bases: TGCGCCAGCAGCTCACAGGCATTCCAAGAGACCCAGTACTTC. Amino acid sequence: CASSSQAFQETQYF.

This clonotype was recorded at least ten times. The chain uses TRBV2 and TRBJ1-1, with a tentative D call TRBD1 (5 bases). Germline CDR1 SNHLY, CDR2 FYNNEI. The CDR3 spans 12 residues. V gave up 8 bases and J gave up 2 bases, with 9 bases separating them. The CDR3 loop reads CASGGPNTEAFF. The CDR3 DNA follows: TGTGCCAGCGGGGGACCTAACACTGAAGCTTTCTTT.

The table lists this clonotype with many counts. This chain connects TRBV7-8 to TRBJ2-1, with 12 bases fitting TRBD2. The CDR3 contains 15 residues. The trim removed 4 bases at V and 4 bases at J, leaving 2 bases unmatched. The V gene's germline CDR1 is SGHVS and CDR2 FQNEAQ. The CDR3 nucleotides are TGTGCCAGCAGCTCAGGACTAGCGGGGTACAATGAGCAGTTCTTC. Encoded protein: CASSSGLAGYNEQFF. Looking up the rest from reference TRBV7-8 and TRBJ2-1 gives the full variable domain: GAGVSQSPRYKVAKRGQDVALRCDPISGHVSLFWYQQALGQGPEFLTYFQNEAQLDKSGLPSDRFFAERPEGSVSTLKIQRTQQEDSAVYLCASSSGLAGYNEQFFGPGTRLTVL.

This clonotype came up many times. The V gene is TRBV20-1, the J gene TRBJ1-5; unclear D gene. Germline CDR1 reads DFQATT; CDR2 reads SNEGSKA (reference sequence). The length of the CDR3 is 14 residues. V dropped 3 bases and J dropped 2 bases, with 11 bases sitting between them. The chain's CDR3 is CSASFRFGNQPQHF. In nucleotides, the CDR3 is TGCAGTGCTAGTTTTCGGTTTGGCAATCAGCCCCAGCATTTT.

This clonotype was counted many times. This chain uses TRBV5-1 with TRBJ1-1, with 8 nucleotides matching TRBD1. There are 14 residues in the CDR3. Trimming removed 4 bases from V and 7 bases from J; junction bases left unmatched: 9. Looked up from germline, CDR1 is SGHRS and CDR2 is YFSETQ. The CDR3 DNA reads TGCGCCAGCAGCATAGAATCCACAGGGGGTGAAGCTTTCTTT. Amino acids: CASSIESTGGEAFF.

This clonotype has at least ten counts. The V and J genes are TRBV20-1 and TRBJ2-3; D is unclear. The V end was cut by 5 bases, the J end by 6 bases, with 12 bases between. Germline V gene lookup returns CDR1 DFQATT and CDR2 SNEGSKA (reference sequence). This CDR3 contains 12 residues. Here the CDR3 DNA reads TGCAGTGCTTCAGGACCTGGGGATACGCAGTATTTT. Amino acids: CSASGPGDTQYF.